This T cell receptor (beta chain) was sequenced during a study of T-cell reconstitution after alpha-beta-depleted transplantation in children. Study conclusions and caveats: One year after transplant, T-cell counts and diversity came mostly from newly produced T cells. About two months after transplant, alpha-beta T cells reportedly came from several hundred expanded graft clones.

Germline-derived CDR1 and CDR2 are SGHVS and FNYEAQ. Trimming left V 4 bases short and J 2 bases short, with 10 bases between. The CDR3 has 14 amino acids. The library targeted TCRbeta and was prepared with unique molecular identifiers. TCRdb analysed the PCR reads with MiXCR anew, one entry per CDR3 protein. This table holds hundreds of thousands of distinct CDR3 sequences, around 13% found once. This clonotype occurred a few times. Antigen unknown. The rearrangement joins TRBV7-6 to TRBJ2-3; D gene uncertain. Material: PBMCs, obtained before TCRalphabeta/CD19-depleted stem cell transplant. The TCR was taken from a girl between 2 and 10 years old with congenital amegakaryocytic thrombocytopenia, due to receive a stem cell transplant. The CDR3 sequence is CASSSRTFTDTQYF. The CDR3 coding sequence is TGTGCCAGCAGCTCCCGGACCTTCACAGATACGCAGTATTTT.